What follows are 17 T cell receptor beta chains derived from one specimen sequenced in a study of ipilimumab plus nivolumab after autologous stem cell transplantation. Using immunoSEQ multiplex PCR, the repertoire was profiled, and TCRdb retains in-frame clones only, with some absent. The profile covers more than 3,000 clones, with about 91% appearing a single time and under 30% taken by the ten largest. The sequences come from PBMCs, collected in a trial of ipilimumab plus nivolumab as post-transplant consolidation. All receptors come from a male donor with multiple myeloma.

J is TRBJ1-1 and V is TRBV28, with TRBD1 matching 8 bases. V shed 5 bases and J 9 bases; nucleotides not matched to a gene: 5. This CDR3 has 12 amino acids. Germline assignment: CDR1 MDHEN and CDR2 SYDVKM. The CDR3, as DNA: TGTGCCAGCAGTCTCCGGACAGGGAAAGCTTTCTTT. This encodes CASSLRTGKAFF.

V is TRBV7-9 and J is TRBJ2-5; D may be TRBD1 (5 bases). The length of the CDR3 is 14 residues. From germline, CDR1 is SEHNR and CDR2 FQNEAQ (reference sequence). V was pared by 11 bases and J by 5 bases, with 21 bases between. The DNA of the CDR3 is TGTGCCGGTCTTGTTGCAGGGCTTCCCGAGACCCAGTACTTC. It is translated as CAGLVAGLPETQYF.

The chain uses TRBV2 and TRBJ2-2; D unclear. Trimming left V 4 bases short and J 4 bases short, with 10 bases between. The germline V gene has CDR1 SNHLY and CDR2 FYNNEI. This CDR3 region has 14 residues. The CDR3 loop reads CASSGSTVTGELFF. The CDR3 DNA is TGTGCCAGCAGTGGTAGCACCGTCACCGGGGAGCTGTTTTTT.

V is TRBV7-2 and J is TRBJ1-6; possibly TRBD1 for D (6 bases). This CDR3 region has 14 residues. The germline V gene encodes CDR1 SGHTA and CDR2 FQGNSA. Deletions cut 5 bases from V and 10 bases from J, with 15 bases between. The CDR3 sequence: CASSLGGARSPLHF. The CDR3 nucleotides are TGTGCCAGCAGCCTGGGGGGGGCGAGGTCACCCCTCCACTTT.

CDR3 loop: CASSIPTGYHEQYF. The CDR3, as DNA: TGTGCCAGTAGCATCCCCACGGGTTACCACGAGCAGTACTTC. The chain links TRBV19 to TRBJ2-7; no firm D call. CDR3 length equals 14 residues. Per the germline V gene, CDR1 is LNHDA and CDR2 is SQIVND (reference sequence). Trimming removed 6 bases from V and 5 bases from J, with 17 bases in between. Variable domain in full (rest from reference TRBV19 and TRBJ2-7): DGGITQSPKYLFRKEGQNVTLSCEQNLNHDAMYWYRQDPGQGLRLIYYSQIVNDFQKGDIAEGYSVSREKKESFPLTVTSAQKNPTAFYLCASSIPTGYHEQYFGPGTRLTVT.

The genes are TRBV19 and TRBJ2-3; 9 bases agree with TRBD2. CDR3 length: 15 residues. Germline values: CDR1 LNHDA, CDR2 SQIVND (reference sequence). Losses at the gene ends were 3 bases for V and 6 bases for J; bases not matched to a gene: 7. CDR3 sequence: CASSILGREGDTQYF. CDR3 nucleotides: TGTGCCAGTAGTATCCTAGGGCGGGAGGGGGATACGCAGTATTTT.

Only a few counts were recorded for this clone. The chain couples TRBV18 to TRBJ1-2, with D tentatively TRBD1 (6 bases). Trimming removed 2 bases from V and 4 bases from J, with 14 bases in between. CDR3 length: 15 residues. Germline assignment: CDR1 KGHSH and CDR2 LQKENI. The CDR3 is CASSPAEGGFYGYTF. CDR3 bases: TGTGCCAGCTCACCAGCCGAGGGGGGTTTCTATGGCTACACCTTC.

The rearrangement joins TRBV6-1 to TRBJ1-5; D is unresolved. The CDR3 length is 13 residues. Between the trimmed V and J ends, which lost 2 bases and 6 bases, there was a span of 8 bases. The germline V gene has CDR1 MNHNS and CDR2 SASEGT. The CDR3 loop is CASSEFLVQPQHF. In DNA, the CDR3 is TGTGCCAGCAGTGAATTTCTGGTTCAGCCCCAGCATTTT.

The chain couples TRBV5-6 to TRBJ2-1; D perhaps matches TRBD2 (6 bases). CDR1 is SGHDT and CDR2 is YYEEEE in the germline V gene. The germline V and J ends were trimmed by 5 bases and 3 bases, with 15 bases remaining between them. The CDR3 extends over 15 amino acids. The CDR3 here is CASRSVIAVYNEQFF. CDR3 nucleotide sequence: TGTGCCAGCAGATCTGTAATAGCGGTCTACAATGAGCAGTTCTTC.

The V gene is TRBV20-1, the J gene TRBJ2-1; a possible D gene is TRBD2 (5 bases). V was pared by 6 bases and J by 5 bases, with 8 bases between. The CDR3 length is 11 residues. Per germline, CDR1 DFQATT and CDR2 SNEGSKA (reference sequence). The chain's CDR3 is CSAQEDNEQFF. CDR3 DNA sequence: TGCAGTGCCCAGGAGGACAATGAGCAGTTCTTC.

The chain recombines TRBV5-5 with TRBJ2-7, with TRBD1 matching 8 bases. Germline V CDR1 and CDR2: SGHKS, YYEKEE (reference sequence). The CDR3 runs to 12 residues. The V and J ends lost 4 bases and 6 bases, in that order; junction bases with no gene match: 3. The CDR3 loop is CASSPGGGEQYF. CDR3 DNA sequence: TGTGCCAGCAGCCCAGGGGGCGGCGAGCAGTACTTC.

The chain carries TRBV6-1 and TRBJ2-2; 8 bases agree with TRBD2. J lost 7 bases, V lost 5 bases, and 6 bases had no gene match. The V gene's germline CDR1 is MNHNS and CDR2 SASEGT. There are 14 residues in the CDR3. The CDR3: CASSSGSWGGELFF. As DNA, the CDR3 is TGTGCCAGCAGTAGCGGGAGCTGGGGCGGGGAGCTGTTTTTT.

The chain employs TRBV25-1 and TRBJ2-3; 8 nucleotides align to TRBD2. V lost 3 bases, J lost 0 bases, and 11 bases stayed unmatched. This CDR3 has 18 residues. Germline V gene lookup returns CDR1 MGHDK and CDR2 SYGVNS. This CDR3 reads CASSDQGKASGSTDTQYF. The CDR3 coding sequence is TGTGCCAGCAGTGACCAGGGGAAGGCTAGCGGGAGCACAGATACGCAGTATTTT.

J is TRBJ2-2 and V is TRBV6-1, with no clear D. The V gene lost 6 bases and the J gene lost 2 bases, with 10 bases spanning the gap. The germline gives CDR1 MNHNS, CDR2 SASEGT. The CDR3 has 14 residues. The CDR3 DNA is TGTGCCAGCAGCCCCGGGCAAAACACCGGGGAGCTGTTTTTT. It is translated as CASSPGQNTGELFF.

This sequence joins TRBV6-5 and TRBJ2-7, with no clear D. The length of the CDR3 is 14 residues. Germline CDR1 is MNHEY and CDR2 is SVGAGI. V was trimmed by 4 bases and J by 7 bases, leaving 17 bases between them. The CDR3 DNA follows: TGTGCCAGCAGTTCCGGGCCCCCTTTAGGGGAGCAGTACTTC. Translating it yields CASSSGPPLGEQYF.

The CDR3 reads CASSVGTEAFF. For the CDR3, the DNA is TGTGCCAGCAGTGTGGGGACTGAAGCTTTCTTT. V gene TRBV2 combines with J gene TRBJ1-1; no definite D call. The germline V gene encodes CDR1 SNHLY and CDR2 FYNNEI. V gave up 4 bases and J gave up 5 bases, with 5 bases separating them. This CDR3 comprises 11 residues.

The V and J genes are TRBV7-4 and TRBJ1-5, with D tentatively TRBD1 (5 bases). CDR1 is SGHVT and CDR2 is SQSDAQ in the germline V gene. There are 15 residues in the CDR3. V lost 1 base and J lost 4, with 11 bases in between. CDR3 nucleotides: TGTGCCAGCAGCTTAGATCAGGGAAAGAATCAGCCCCAGCATTTT. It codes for CASSLDQGKNQPQHF.